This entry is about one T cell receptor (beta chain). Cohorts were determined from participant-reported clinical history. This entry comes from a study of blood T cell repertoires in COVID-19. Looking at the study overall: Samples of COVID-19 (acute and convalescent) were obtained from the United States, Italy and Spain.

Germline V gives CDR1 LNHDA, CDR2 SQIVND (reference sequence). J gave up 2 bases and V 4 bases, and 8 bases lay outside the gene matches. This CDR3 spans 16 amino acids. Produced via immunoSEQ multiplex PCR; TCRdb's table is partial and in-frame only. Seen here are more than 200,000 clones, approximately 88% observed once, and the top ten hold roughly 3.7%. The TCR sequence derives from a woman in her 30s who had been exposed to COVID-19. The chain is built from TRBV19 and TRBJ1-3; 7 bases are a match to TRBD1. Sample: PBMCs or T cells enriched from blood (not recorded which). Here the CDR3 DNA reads TGTGCCAGTAGTACCGGACAGGATAGACCTGGAAACACCATATATTTT. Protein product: CASSTGQDRPGNTIYF.